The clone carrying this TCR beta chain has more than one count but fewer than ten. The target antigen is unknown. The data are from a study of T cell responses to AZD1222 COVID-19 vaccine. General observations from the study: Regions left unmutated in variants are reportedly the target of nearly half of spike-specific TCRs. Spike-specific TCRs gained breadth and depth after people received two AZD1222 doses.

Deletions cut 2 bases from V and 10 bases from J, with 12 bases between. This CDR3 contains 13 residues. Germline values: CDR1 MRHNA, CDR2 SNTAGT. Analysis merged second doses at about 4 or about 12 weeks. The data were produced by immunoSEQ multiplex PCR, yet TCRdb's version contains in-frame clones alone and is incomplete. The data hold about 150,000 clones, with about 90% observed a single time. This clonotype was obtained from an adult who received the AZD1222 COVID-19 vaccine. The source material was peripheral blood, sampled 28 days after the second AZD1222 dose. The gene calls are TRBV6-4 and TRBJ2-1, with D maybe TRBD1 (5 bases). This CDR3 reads CASSDGAALEQFF. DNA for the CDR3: TGTGCCAGCAGTGACGGGGCGGCTTTGGAGCAGTTCTTC.